This entry features one T cell receptor beta chain sequence. There is no known antigen for this receptor. No base qualities exist here, and no much larger clone lies one base off it. The study evaluated CTLA-4 blockade (ipilimumab) given together with focal radiation therapy in patients who had chemo-refractory metastatic non-small-cell lung cancer. The data were taken from a study of radiotherapy plus CTLA-4 blockade in lung cancer (dated by TCRdb to 2017 to 2018). At the level of the whole study: Among the enrolled patients, about 19% had an objective response, and less than 40% reached disease control. Results and caveats for the whole study, not just this receptor: TCR clones derived from tumors expanded in peripheral blood after treatment with radiotherapy and ipilimumab. Early dynamic changes in blood T cell clones, together with increased serum interferon-beta after radiation, were reported as the strongest predictors of response.

Libraries came from the immunoSEQ multiplex PCR assay. TCRdb took this table from immuneACCESS and kept in-frame rearrangements with V and J called. Such tables lack part of the clones; where checked against another copy, unresolved V genes explain under half of the gap, and the rest is unexplained. For this sample there are 60,000 to 75,000 clones; more than 70% appear just once. Jointly, the top ten make up about 16% of the sample. CDR1 and CDR2 (SQVTM, ANQGSEA) derive from the germline V gene. V and J are trimmed by 5 bases and 1 base, and the gene matches miss 7 bases of the junction. The CDR3 starts with the cysteine, ends with the phenylalanine, and has 16 residues. Kept here is only the CDR3 DNA, which spans 48 bases and is read in frame from base 1.

The clonotype originates from a human donor with non-small cell lung cancer whose response to radiotherapy plus ipilimumab could not be evaluated. Some clones in this sample may be carry-over from other donors' samples. The chain was built from TRBV29-1 and TRBJ2-6; 8 bases in between match TRBD1. The sequenced sample was peripheral blood, obtained from a patient treated with radiotherapy plus ipilimumab. The CDR3 protein: CSVSDRGRSGANVLTF. The DNA sequence is given as TGCAGCGTTAGTGACAGGGGAAGGTCTGGGGCCAACGTCCTGACTTTC.